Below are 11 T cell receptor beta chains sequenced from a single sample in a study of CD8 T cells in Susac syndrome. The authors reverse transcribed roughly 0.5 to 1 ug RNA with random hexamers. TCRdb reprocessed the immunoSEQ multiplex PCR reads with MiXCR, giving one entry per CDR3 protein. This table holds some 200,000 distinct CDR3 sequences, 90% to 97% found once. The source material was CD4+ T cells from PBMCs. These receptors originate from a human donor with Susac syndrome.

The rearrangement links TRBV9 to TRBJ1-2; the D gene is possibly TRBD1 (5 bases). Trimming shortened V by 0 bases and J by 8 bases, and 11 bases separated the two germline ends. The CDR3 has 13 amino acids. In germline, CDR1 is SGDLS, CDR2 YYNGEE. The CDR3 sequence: CASSVEGRSGYTF. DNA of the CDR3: TGTGCCAGCAGCGTAGAGGGGCGAAGCGGCTACACCTTC. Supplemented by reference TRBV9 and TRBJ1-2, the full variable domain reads DSGVTQTPKHLITATGQRVTLRCSPRSGDLSVYWYQQSLDQGLQFLIQYYNGEERAKGNILERFSAQQFPDLHSELNLSSLELGDSALYFCASSVEGRSGYTFGSGTRLTVV.

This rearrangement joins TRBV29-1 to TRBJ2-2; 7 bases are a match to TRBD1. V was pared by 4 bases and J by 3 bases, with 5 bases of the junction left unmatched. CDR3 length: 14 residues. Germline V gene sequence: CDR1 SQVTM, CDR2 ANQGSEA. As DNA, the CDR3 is TGCAGCGTTGGAAGGGGGCTGCACACCGGGGAGCTGTTTTTT. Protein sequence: CSVGRGLHTGELFF.

CDR3 region: CAWSAQPLRAEQYF. CDR3 DNA sequence: TGTGCCTGGAGTGCACAACCCTTACGTGCCGAGCAGTACTTC. This chain joins TRBV30 and TRBJ2-7; D call uncertain. CDR1 and CDR2 (germline): GTSNPN, SVGIG (reference sequence). The CDR3 is made up of 14 amino acids. With 1 base removed from V and 6 bases from J, the gap between germline ends came to 16 bases.

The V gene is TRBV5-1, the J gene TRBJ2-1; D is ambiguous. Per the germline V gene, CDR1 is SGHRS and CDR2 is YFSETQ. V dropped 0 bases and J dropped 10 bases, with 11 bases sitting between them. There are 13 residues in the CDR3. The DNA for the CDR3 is TGCGCCAGCAGCTTGGGGCTGGGCTGGGAGCAGTTCTTC. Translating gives CASSLGLGWEQFF.

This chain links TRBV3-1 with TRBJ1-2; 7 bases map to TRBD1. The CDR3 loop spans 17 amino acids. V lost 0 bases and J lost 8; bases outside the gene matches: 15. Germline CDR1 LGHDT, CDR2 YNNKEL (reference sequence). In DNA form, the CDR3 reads TGTGCCAGCAGCCAAGATCCTATTTCAGACAGGGCGGGGGGCTACACCTTC. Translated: CASSQDPISDRAGGYTF.

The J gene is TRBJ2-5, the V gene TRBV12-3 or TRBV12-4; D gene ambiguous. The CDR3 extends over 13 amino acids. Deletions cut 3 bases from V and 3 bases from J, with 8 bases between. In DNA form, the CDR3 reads TGTGCCAGCAGTTTTGGCAGGAAAGAGACCCAGTACTTC. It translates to CASSFGRKETQYF.

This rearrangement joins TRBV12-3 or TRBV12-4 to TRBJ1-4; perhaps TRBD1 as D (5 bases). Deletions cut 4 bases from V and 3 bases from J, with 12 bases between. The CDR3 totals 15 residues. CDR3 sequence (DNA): TGTGCCAGCAGTTGGTTAGGGGCAGCTAATGAAAAACTGTTTTTT. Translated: CASSWLGAANEKLFF.

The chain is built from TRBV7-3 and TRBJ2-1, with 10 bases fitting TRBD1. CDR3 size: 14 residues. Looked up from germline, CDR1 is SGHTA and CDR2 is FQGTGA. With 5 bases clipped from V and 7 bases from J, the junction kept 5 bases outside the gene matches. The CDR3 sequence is CASSTGTGVNEQFF. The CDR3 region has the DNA TGTGCCAGCAGCACCGGGACAGGGGTAAATGAGCAGTTCTTC.

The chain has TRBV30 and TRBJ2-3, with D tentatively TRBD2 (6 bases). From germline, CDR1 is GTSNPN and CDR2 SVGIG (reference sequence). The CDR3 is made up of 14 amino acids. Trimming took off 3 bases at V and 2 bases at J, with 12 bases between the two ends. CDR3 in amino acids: CAWSAGIHTDTQYF. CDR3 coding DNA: TGTGCCTGGAGCGCGGGGATCCACACAGATACGCAGTATTTT.

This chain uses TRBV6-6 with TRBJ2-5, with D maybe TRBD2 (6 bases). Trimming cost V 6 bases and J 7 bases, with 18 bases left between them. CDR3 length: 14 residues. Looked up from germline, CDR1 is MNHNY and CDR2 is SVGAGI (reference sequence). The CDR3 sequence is CASRRLGGSRTQYF. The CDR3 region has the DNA TGTGCCAGCAGACGCCTCGGGGGAAGCCGGACCCAGTACTTC.

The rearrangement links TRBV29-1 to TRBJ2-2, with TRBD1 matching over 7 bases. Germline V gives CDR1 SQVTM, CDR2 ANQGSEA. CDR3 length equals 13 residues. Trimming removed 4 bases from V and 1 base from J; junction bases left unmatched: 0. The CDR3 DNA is TGCAGCGTTGGGACAGGGAACACCGGGGAGCTGTTTTTT. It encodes CSVGTGNTGELFF.